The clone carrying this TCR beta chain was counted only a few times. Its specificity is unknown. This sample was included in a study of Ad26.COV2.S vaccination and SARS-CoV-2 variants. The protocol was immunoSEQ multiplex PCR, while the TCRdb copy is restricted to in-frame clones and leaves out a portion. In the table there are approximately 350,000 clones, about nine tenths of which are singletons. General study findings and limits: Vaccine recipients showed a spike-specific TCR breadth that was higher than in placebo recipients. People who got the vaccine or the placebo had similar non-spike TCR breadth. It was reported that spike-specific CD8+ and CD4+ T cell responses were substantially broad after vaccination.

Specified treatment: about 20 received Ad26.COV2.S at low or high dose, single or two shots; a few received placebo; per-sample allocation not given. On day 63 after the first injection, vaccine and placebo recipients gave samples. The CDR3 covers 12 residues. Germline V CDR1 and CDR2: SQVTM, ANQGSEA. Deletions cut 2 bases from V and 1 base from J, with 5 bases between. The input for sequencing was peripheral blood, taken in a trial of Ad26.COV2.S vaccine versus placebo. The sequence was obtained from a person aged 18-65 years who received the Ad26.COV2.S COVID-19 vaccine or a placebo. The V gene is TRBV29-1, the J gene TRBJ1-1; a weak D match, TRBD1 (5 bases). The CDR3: CSVEQGNTEAFF. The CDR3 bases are TGCAGCGTTGAACAGGGGAACACTGAAGCTTTCTTT.